The 11 T cell receptor beta chains listed next were all sequenced from one sample in a study of blood T cell repertoires in COVID-19. Produced via immunoSEQ multiplex PCR; TCRdb's table is partial and in-frame only. Here the sample spans over 150,000 clones, about 80% being singletons. Material for sequencing was peripheral blood. The source is a woman aged 55-69 years with COVID-19, enrolled during active disease.

This clone was observed a handful of times. The chain is built from TRBV19 and TRBJ1-3; no reliable D call. Trimming took 2 bases from V and 0 from J, leaving 11 bases between them. The CDR3 runs 16 residues. Per germline, CDR1 LNHDA and CDR2 SQIVND (reference sequence). CDR3 nucleotide sequence: TGTGCCAGTAGTATAAGGCGGGCCCTCTCTGGAAACACCATATATTTT. It codes for CASSIRRALSGNTIYF.

The count of this clone is one. The V gene is TRBV2, the J gene TRBJ1-4; 11 bases match TRBD1. J gave up 8 bases and V 5 bases, and 4 bases lay outside the gene matches. This CDR3 comprises 14 residues. From germline, CDR1 is SNHLY and CDR2 FYNNEI. This CDR3 is CASSPRDRGEKLFF. The CDR3 coding sequence is TGTGCCAGCAGTCCCCGGGACAGGGGGGAAAAACTGTTTTTT.

J is TRBJ1-2 and V is TRBV3-1 (or the pseudogene TRBV3-2); 10 bases match TRBD1. Germline trimming cut 3 bases from V and 5 bases from J; bases unmatched to any gene: 12. The CDR3 sequence is 17 residues long. Germline V CDR1 and CDR2: LGHDT, YNNKEL (reference sequence). The CDR3 nucleotides read TGTGCCAGCAGCCATGGGACAGGGGCCGGGGGGAGGTATGGCTACACCTTC. This codes for CASSHGTGAGGRYGYTF.

The CDR3 DNA is TGCAGTGCTAGGAGACACCCTGAAGCTTTCTTT. Its translation: CSARRHPEAFF. The V gene is TRBV20-1, the J gene TRBJ1-1; D unresolved. Germline CDR1 DFQATT, CDR2 SNEGSKA (reference sequence). The V gene lost 3 bases and the J gene lost 6 bases, with 8 bases spanning the gap. CDR3 length: 11 residues.

V usage is TRBV6-4 and J usage is TRBJ2-3; D unclear. The CDR3 is 15 residues long. The ends were cut back, 6 bases at V and 6 bases at J, with 19 bases in the middle. Germline V CDR1 and CDR2: MRHNA, SNTAGT. CDR3 region: CASSLRPDSVDTQYF. Here the CDR3 DNA reads TGTGCCAGCAGCCTACGACCCGACTCCGTCGATACGCAGTATTTT.

The rearrangement links TRBV7-9 to TRBJ1-2; TRBD1 is a possible D gene (6 bases). CDR1 SEHNR and CDR2 FQNEAQ come from the germline V gene (reference sequence). The CDR3 length is 13 residues. Trimming removed 6 bases from V and 7 bases from J, with 15 bases in between. The CDR3 nucleotides read TGTGCCAGCAGATCAACACTCAGGGGTGGCTACACCTTC. Its translation is CASRSTLRGGYTF.

V gene TRBV10-3 combines with J gene TRBJ2-7, with 8 bases fitting TRBD1. CDR3 length equals 12 residues. Germline V CDR1 and CDR2: ENHRY, SYGVKD. V was pared by 5 bases and J by 5 bases, with 2 bases of the junction left unmatched. The DNA for the CDR3 is TGTGCCATCAGTATGACAGGGGACGAGCAGTACGTC. Residues: CAISMTGDEQYV.

This clone has more than one count but fewer than ten. The chain is built from TRBV5-1 and TRBJ2-2; possibly TRBD2 for D (5 bases). The CDR3 sequence is 17 residues long. CDR1 is SGHRS and CDR2 is YFSETQ in the germline V gene. V lost 4 bases and J lost 3, with 19 bases in between. CDR3 protein: CASSPMSRGGHTGELFF. For the CDR3, the DNA is TGCGCCAGCAGCCCCATGAGTCGGGGTGGGCACACCGGGGAGCTGTTTTTT.

This chain connects TRBV21-1 to TRBJ2-1; the table assigns TRBD1, which was not confirmed against the DNA. TRBV21-1 is labeled a pseudogene. CDR3 length: 14 amino acids. The CDR3 spells CASPYRDSYNEQFF. CDR3 sequence (DNA): TGTGCCAGCCCCTATCGAGACAGCTACAATGAGCAGTTCTTC.

CDR3 sequence (DNA): TGTGCCAGCAGCGTAGGGGACACCTCTGGAAACACCATATATTTT. Translating it yields CASSVGDTSGNTIYF. The chain recombines TRBV9 with TRBJ1-3; tentatively, D is TRBD1 (6 bases). This CDR3 is built from 15 residues. Germline lookup yields CDR1 SGDLS and CDR2 YYNGEE. V lost 0 bases to trimming and J lost 0 bases, with 7 bases between them.

The chain employs TRBV5-5 and TRBJ2-6, with D possibly matching TRBD1 (6 bases). The CDR3 sequence is 16 residues long. Germline V lookup: CDR1 SGHKS, CDR2 YYEKEE (reference sequence). Trimming removed 2 bases at V and 0 bases at J, with 9 bases between. CDR3 loop: CASSFQGLSGANVLTF. CDR3 in DNA: TGTGCCAGCAGCTTTCAGGGGCTCTCTGGGGCCAACGTCCTGACTTTC.